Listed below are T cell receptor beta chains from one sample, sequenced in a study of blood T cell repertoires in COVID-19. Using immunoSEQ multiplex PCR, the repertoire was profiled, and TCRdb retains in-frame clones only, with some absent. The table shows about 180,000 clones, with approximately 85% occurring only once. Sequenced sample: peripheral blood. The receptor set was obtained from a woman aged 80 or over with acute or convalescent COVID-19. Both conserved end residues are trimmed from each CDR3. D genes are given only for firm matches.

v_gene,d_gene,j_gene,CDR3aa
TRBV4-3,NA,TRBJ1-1,ASSQILGPEAF
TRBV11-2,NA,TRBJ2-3,ASSLDPDSSADTQY
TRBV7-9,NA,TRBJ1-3,ASSLLGSGNTIY
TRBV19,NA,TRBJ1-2,ASKQARGSYGYT
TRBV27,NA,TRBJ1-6,ASSIRDTANSPLH
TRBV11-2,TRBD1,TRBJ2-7,ASSPGTGYYEQY
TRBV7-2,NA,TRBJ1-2,ASRADLGGYGYT
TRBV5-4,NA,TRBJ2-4,ASSLAGSENIQY
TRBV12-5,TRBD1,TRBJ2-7,ASGLANQGVQY
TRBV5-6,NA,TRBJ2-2,ASSSRWGAGELF
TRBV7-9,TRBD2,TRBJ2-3,ASSLGGTNTDTQY
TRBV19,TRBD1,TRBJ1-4,ASSSQGAPNEKLF
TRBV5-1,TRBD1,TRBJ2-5,ASSLGPSRRTGLETQY
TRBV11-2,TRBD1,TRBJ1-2,ASSLVGRGLSYGYT
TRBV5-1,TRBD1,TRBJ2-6,ASSPGQGPSGANVLT
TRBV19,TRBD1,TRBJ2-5,ASSREGQSEETQY
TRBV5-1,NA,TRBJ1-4,ASSGQHNEKLF
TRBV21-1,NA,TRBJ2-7,ASSAYTRGNYEQY
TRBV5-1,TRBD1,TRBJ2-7,ASSWTGPYEQY
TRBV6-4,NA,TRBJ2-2,ASRSHSNTGELF
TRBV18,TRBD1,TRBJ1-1,ASSPGTGGNTEAF
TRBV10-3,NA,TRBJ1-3,AISDELNSGNTIY
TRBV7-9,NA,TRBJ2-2,ASSWRSGLGRELF
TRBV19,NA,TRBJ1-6,ASRIQAYNSPLH
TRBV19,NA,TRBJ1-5,ASSEWGLGNQPQH
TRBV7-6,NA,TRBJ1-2,ASSPYNGQGGGYT
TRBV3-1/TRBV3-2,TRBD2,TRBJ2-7,ASSQGLAGDYEQY
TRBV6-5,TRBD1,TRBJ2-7,ATQLRDRGHEQY
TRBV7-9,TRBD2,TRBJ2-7,ASSLDSSGSRVQY
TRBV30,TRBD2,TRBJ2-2,AWNPGLAVGELF
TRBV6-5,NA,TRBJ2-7,ASSRRHRVNEQY
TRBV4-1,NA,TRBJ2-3,ASSHPGRPDTQY
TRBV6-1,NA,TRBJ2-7,ASSESGQRTYEQY
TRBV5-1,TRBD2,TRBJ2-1,ASSSITSGSSYNEQF
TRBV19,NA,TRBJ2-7,ASSIRGEQY
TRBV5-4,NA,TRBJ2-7,ASSRGQGNQRGANYEQY
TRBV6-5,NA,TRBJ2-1,ASSYSLRAAYNEQF
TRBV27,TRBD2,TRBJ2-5,ASSSWTSGAETQY
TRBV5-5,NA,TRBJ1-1,ASSLVLRVGTEAF
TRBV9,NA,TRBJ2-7,ASSSLLAGEQY
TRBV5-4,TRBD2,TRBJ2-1,ASSLVRGSQDEQF
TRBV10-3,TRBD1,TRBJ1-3,AISEGQGFSGNTIY
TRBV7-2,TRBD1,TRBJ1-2,ASSLEGRGYGYT
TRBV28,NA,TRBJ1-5,ASSLIRGGNQPQH
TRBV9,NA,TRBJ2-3,ASGRGTDADTQY
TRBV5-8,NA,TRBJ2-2,ASSPKGVTNTGELF
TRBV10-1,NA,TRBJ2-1,ASSDPGVYNEQF
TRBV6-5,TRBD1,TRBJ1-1,ASSPGTGGLAEAF
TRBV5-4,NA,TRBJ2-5,ASSPWGRGKTQY
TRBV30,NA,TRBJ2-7,AWRQRGAGEQY
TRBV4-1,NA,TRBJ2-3,ASSQLDGVVAQY
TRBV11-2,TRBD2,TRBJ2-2,ASSLVAGVDTGELF
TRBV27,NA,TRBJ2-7,ASSLSPRVYEQY
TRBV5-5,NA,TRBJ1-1,ASSLRGVNTEAF
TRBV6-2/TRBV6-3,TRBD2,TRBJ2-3,ASSPELAGRQY
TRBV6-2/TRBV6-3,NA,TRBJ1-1,ASSSNGAEAF
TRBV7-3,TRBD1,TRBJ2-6,ASSTTGLNVLT